These 25 T cell receptor beta chains share one sample of origin, sequenced in a study of tumor-infiltrating lymphocytes in primary liver carcinoma. Each 20-30 mg portion of unsorted bulk tissue served as the source for co-extraction of RNA and DNA. The authors made TCR beta cDNA from 500 ng total RNA with a constant-region primer. The TCR beta library was amplified through three nested multiplex PCR rounds in a modified ARM-PCR procedure. PCR rounds one and two used TRBV1-TRBV30 forward primers with a C-beta reverse primer for 10 cycles each. TCRdb fed the multiplex PCR reads into MiXCR, producing one record per CDR3 protein. The table has about 190,000 distinct CDR3 sequences, around four fifths seen once. Source material: tumor tissue from primary liver carcinoma. All receptors derive from a man in his forties with primary liver carcinoma and hepatitis B virus infection.

The rearrangement uses TRBV4-1 and TRBJ1-2, with D possibly matching TRBD1 (6 bases). CDR3 length: 16 residues. V shed 6 bases and J shed 4 bases, with 21 bases lying between them. Germline V gives CDR1 MGHRA, CDR2 YSYEKL. The CDR3 sequence is CASSPSRDMGSYGYTF. CDR3 nucleotide sequence: TGCGCCAGCAGTCCGTCCCGGGACATGGGGAGCTATGGCTACACCTTC.

This rearrangement joins TRBV5-6 to TRBJ1-5; D is uncertain. The CDR3 contains 15 residues. Germline V gene lookup returns CDR1 SGHDT and CDR2 YYEEEE. Between the trimmed V and J ends, which lost 5 bases and 5 bases, there was a span of 17 bases. The CDR3 loop reads CASSILGRSDQPQHF. The CDR3 coding sequence is TGTGCCAGCAGTATCTTGGGCAGGAGCGATCAGCCCCAGCATTTT.

The V and J genes are TRBV11-2 and TRBJ1-5, with TRBD1 as a possible D gene (5 bases). Germline assignment: CDR1 SGHAT and CDR2 FQNNGV. The CDR3 loop spans 17 amino acids. V was cut by 1 base and J by 11 bases, with 24 bases left in between. The CDR3 nucleotides read TGTGCCAGCAGCTTAGTAGGGGTAAGAGGGAGCAAGCAGACCCAGCATTTT. Protein: CASSLVGVRGSKQTQHF. The complete variable domain, with remaining parts taken from reference TRBV11-2 and TRBJ1-5, reads EAGVAQSPRYKIIEKRQSVAFWCNPISGHATLYWYQQILGQGPKLLIQFQNNGVVDDSQLPKDRFSAERLKGVDSTLKIQPAKLEDSAVYLCASSLVGVRGSKQTQHFGDGTRLSIL.

About this clonotype: At one end the junction does not follow the germline gene, possibly because of a read error. The chain recombines TRBV28 with TRBJ1-2; D gene ambiguous. The CDR3 sequence is 12 residues long. Germline CDR1 and CDR2: MDHEN and SYDVKM. The CDR3 nucleotides read TGTGCCGGCGAAAATCAGGAGAATGGCTACAGCTTC. Translated, it gives CAGENQENGYSF.

About this clonotype: Its ends do not fully match the called genes, so a read error is possible. This chain uses TRBV29-1 with TRBJ1-1; D not certain. The CDR3 extends over 15 amino acids. Germline assignment: CDR1 SQVTM and CDR2 ANQGSEA. In DNA, the CDR3 is TGCAGCATTGGATCCGGGTGGAGTATGAACACTGTAGCTTTCTTT. Its translation is CSIGSGWSMNTVAFF.

This chain links TRBV5-1 with TRBJ2-3, with D possibly being TRBD2 (5 bases). The CDR3 contains 15 residues. Germline loops: CDR1 SGHRS, CDR2 YFSETQ. V was clipped by 9 bases and J by 0 bases, with 17 bases between them. The CDR3 nucleotides are TGCGCCATCGGTTTGGAGGAACTCAGCACAGATACGCAGTATTTT. This sequence encodes CAIGLEELSTDTQYF.

As to this clonotype: One end of the junction fails to match germline, which may point to a read error. The chain recombines TRBV29-1 with TRBJ1-5, with D possibly matching TRBD1 (5 bases). Germline assignment: CDR1 SQVTM and CDR2 ANQGSEA. The CDR3 length is 14 residues. CDR3 in DNA: TGTAGGGTCACAGAAGGACAAACCGGTCAGCCCCAGCATTTT. This codes for CRVTEGQTGQPQHF.

In nucleotides, the CDR3 is TGTGCCAGCAGCTTGGAGGGCGGGAGCCACAACAAGCAGTTCTTC. Translating it yields CASSLEGGSHNKQFF. The chain carries TRBV5-4 and TRBJ2-1; 7 bases fit TRBD2. J was trimmed by 11 bases and V by 0 bases; bases with no gene match: 11. This CDR3 is 15 amino acids long. Germline CDR1 SGHNT, CDR2 YYREEE (reference sequence).

On this clonotype itself: Compared with germline, one end of the junction differs, possibly owing to a read error. The chain links TRBV6-5 to TRBJ2-7, with 9 bases matching TRBD2. Germline V gene data show CDR1 as MNHEY and CDR2 as SVGAGI. The CDR3 is made up of 17 amino acids. CDR3 protein: CASSPILAGKGGYEQYF. The CDR3 coding sequence is TGTGCCAGCAGTCCCATTCTAGCGGGAAAAGGAGGTTACGAACAGTACTTC.

On this clonotype itself: At one end the junction does not follow the germline gene, possibly because of a read error. The V call is TRBV4-2, the J call TRBJ2-2; TRBD1 matches at 7 bases. Per the germline V gene, CDR1 is LGHNA and CDR2 is YNFKEQ. The CDR3 runs 17 residues. CDR3 loop: CARSQGGLAVDFGELFF. The CDR3 bases are TGTGCCAGAAGCCAAGGGGGCCTAGCAGTAGATTTCGGGGAGCTGTTTTTT.

As concerns this clonotype: Because it lacks the conserved phenylalanine or tryptophan at the end, this CDR3 is likely a read error. As DNA, the CDR3 is TGTGCCAGGAGTAATGGTAGGAACACTGAAGCTTTCCTT. Amino acid sequence: CARSNGRNTEAFL. The chain employs TRBV6-1 and TRBJ1-1; D is unclear. Germline assignment: CDR1 MNHNS and CDR2 SASEGT. This CDR3 comprises 13 residues. V dropped 9 bases and J dropped 1 base, with 12 bases sitting between them.

The V gene is TRBV5-5, the J gene TRBJ2-1, with 9 bases lining up with TRBD2. CDR3 length equals 16 residues. Unmatched junction bases numbered 8, after V lost 0 bases and J lost 7 bases. Germline-derived CDR1 and CDR2 are SGHKS and YYEKEE (reference sequence). The CDR3 nucleotides read TGTGCCAGCAGCTTGGAAGGGACTAGCTGGGCGAATGAGCAGTTCTTC. Its protein product is CASSLEGTSWANEQFF.

The chain uses TRBV29-1 and TRBJ2-7, with D uncertain. The V gene lost 6 bases and the J gene lost 9 bases, with 18 bases spanning the gap. Germline V gives CDR1 SQVTM, CDR2 ANQGSEA. CDR3 length equals 12 residues. The CDR3 nucleotides are TGCAGCGTGGGTTGGGATAATCACGGGCAGTACTTC. Translation: CSVGWDNHGQYF.

For this clonotype: The junction shows a germline mismatch at one end, possibly a read error. The chain employs TRBV5-1 and TRBJ2-3; D perhaps matches TRBD2 (6 bases). The CDR3 is 15 residues long. Germline assignment: CDR1 SGHRS and CDR2 YFSETQ. Written as DNA, the CDR3 is TGCGCCAACAGCTCAGCCGGGAGCTGGACAGATACGCAGTATTTT. Amino acid sequence: CANSSAGSWTDTQYF.

The chain uses TRBV4-1 and TRBJ2-5; D may match TRBD1 or TRBD2 (6 bases each). The V gene lost 0 bases and the J gene lost 2 bases, with 16 bases spanning the gap. This CDR3 has 17 amino acids. Germline-derived CDR1 and CDR2 are MGHRA and YSYEKL. For the CDR3, the DNA is TGCGCCAGCAGCCAAGACCAAGCCGGAGGGGGGCAAGAGACCCAGTACTTC. It is translated as CASSQDQAGGGQETQYF.

In the case of this clonotype: A read error may produce the germline difference seen at one junction end. The J gene is TRBJ2-1, the V gene TRBV29-1, with 9 bases lining up with TRBD2. Germline values: CDR1 SQVTM, CDR2 ANQGSEA. The CDR3 totals 17 residues. For the CDR3, the DNA is TGCAGCGTCTCCAGGACTAGCGACTCGAGCTCCTACAATGTGCAGTTCTTC. Its protein is CSVSRTSDSSSYNVQFF.

J is TRBJ1-1 and V is TRBV11-1; D remains unclear. Germline CDR1 reads SGHAT; CDR2 reads FQDESV (reference sequence). This CDR3 comprises 15 residues. CDR3 in amino acids: CAISPRRGRNTEAFF. Here the CDR3 DNA reads TGTGCTATCAGCCCGCGACGGGGTCGGAACACTGAAGCTTTCTTT.

To note about this clonotype: The conserved final phenylalanine or tryptophan is absent from the CDR3, which likely points to a read error. The chain uses TRBV11-2 and TRBJ2-3; a weak D match, TRBD1 (6 bases). Germline-derived CDR1 and CDR2 are SGHAT and FQNNGV. The CDR3 contains 16 residues. CDR3 in amino acids: CASSRRSTGNTYTQYS. Here the CDR3 DNA reads TGTGCCAGCAGCAGAAGAAGTACAGGGAACACATATACACAGTATTCT.

This clonotype occurred once. The J gene is TRBJ2-3, the V gene TRBV12-3 or TRBV12-4; D not resolved. The CDR3 sequence is 15 residues long. V gave up 6 bases and J gave up 4 bases, with 17 bases separating them. The chain's CDR3 is CASSHDQSFSDTQYF. CDR3 bases: TGTGCCAGCAGCCACGACCAGTCCTTCTCAGATACGCAGTATTTT.

Concerning this clonotype itself: Since the CDR3 does not end with the conserved phenylalanine or tryptophan, this likely comes from a read error. The chain has TRBV6-2 or TRBV6-3 and TRBJ2-3; 7 bases are shared with TRBD2. After removal of 4 bases from V and 3 bases from J, the junction contained 10 bases not matched to a gene. From germline, CDR1 is MNHEY and CDR2 SVGEGT. This CDR3 spans 16 amino acids. The DNA for the CDR3 is TGTGCCAGCAGTTGCCTAGTGGGAGGGCCGACAGATACGCAGTATCTT. It translates to CASSCLVGGPTDTQYL.

V gene TRBV29-1 combines with J gene TRBJ2-1; perhaps TRBD1 as D (6 bases). V was clipped by 3 bases and J by 10 bases, with 19 bases between them. Germline assignment: CDR1 SQVTM and CDR2 ANQGSEA. The CDR3 spans 14 residues. Here the CDR3 DNA reads TGCAGCGTTGAGGTGATGCAGGGGACGAGCGAGCAGTTCTTC. Translating it yields CSVEVMQGTSEQFF.

As concerns this clonotype: The junction departs from the called germline gene at one end, perhaps through a read error. This chain links TRBV6-6 with TRBJ2-3; 9 nucleotides match TRBD1. This CDR3 region has 14 residues. Germline V gene data show CDR1 as MNHNY and CDR2 as SVGAGI (reference sequence). CDR3: CDSSVQGATDTQYF. The CDR3 DNA sequence: TGTGACAGCAGTGTACAGGGGGCAACAGATACTCAGTATTTT.

The rearrangement joins TRBV5-5 to TRBJ2-3, with TRBD2 matching 7 bases. The CDR3 contains 16 residues. With 0 bases clipped from V and 4 bases from J, the junction kept 8 bases outside the gene matches. CDR1 and CDR2 (germline): SGHKS, YYEKEE (reference sequence). CDR3 sequence (DNA): TGTGCCAGCAGCTTGGGCGGGAGAGGGGCGTCAGATACGCAGTATTTT. It specifies CASSLGGRGASDTQYF.

This clonotype has just one count. An end of the junction does not agree with germline; a read error may underlie this. J is TRBJ2-5 and V is TRBV5-4; D perhaps matches TRBD1 (6 bases). This CDR3 has 15 residues. Germline CDR1 is SGHNT and CDR2 is YYREEE (reference sequence). The CDR3 reads CASSLFSGVEETQYF. The CDR3 region has the DNA TGTGCCAGCAGCTTGTTTTCAGGGGTGGAAGAAACCCAGTACTTC.

About this clonotype itself: The germline gene is not matched at one end of the junction; a read error may be the cause. The V call is TRBV28, the J call TRBJ1-2; D is uncertain. The CDR3 runs 13 residues. Germline V gene data show CDR1 as MDHEN and CDR2 as SYDVKM. CDR3 coding DNA: TGTGGCAGCAAAAAAGCTACTAACTATGGCTACACCTTT. Translating it yields CGSKKATNYGYTF.